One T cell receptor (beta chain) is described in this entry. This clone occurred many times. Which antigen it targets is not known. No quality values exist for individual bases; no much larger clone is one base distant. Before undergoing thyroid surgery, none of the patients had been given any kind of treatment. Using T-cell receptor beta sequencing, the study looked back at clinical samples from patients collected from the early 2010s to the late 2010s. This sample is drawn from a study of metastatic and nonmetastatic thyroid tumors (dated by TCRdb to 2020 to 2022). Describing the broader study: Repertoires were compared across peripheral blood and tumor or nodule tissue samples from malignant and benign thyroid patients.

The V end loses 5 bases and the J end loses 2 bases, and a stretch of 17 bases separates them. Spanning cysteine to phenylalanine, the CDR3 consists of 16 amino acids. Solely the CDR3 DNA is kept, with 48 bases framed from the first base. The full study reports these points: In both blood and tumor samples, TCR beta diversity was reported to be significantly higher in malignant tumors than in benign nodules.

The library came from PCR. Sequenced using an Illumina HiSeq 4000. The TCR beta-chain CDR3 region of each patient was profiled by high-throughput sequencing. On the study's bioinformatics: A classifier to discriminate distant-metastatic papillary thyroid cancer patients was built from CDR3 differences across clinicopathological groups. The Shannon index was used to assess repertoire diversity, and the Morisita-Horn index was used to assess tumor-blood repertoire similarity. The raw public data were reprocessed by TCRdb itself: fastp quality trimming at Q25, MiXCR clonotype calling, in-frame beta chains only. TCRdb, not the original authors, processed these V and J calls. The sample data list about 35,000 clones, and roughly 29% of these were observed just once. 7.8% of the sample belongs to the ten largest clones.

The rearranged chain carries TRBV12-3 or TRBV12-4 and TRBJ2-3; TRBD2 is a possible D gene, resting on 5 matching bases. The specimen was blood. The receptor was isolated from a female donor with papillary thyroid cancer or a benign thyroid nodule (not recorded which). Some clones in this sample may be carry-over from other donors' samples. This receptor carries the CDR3 CASSTYNGRDTDTQYF. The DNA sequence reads TGTGCCAGCAGTACATATAACGGACGGGACACAGATACGCAGTATTTT.